Listed here are 15 T cell receptor beta chains from one sample, sequenced in a study of T cell responses to AZD1222 COVID-19 vaccine. Clones were sequenced by immunoSEQ multiplex PCR, and TCRdb holds only the in-frame ones, with some missing. This sample yields 110,000 or so clones, of which roughly 92% are seen a single time; approximately 4.2% belongs to the top ten. The sequencing used peripheral blood, collected on day 0 of AZD1222 vaccination. Receptors originate from an adult in good health.

This clone came up once. V gene TRBV27 combines with J gene TRBJ1-4; D gene unclear. Germline V CDR1 and CDR2: MNHEY, SMNVEV (reference sequence). The CDR3 contains 17 residues. V gave up 2 bases and J gave up 8 bases, with 21 bases separating them. CDR3 region: CASSLLGVGGIGEKLFF. The CDR3 DNA sequence: TGTGCCAGCAGTTTACTGGGAGTGGGTGGGATAGGCGAAAAACTGTTTTTT.

The rearrangement links TRBV28 to TRBJ1-1, with 7 bases fitting TRBD1. Germline CDR1 reads MDHEN; CDR2 reads SYDVKM. The CDR3 has 12 amino acids. V lost 6 bases, J lost 11 bases, and 9 bases stayed unmatched. DNA of the CDR3: TGTGCCAGCAGCCTGGGAGGGGGCAGGGCTTTCTTT. It is translated as CASSLGGGRAFF. The complete variable domain, with remaining parts taken from reference TRBV28 and TRBJ1-1, reads DVKVTQSSRYLVKRTGEKVFLECVQDMDHENMFWYRQDPGLGLRLIYFSYDVKMKEKGDIPEGYSVSREKKERFSLILESASTNQTSMYLCASSLGGGRAFFGQGTRLTVV.

This clone is a singleton in its sample. V usage is TRBV9 and J usage is TRBJ1-6; 7 positions agree with TRBD1. The V gene's germline CDR1 is SGDLS and CDR2 YYNGEE. J was trimmed by 9 bases and V by 3 bases; bases with no gene match: 9. CDR3 length: 15 amino acids. CDR3 in DNA: TGTGCCAGCAGCGCCGACCGGGACAGAGCTTCACCCCTCCACTTT. Its translation: CASSADRDRASPLHF.

The rearrangement uses TRBV4-1 and TRBJ1-1; 7 bases match TRBD1. From germline, CDR1 is MGHRA and CDR2 YSYEKL. The CDR3 runs 13 residues. The trim removed 5 bases at V and 5 bases at J, leaving 5 bases unmatched. The CDR3 nucleotides read TGCGCCAGCAGCTACAGGGGTGTGACTGAAGCTTTCTTT. The encoded protein is CASSYRGVTEAFF.

The rearrangement joins TRBV6-5 to TRBJ2-2, with TRBD1 as a possible D gene (6 bases). V was shortened by 7 bases and J by 5 bases, with 17 bases between the two germline ends. There are 15 residues in the CDR3. Germline-derived CDR1 and CDR2 are MNHEY and SVGAGI. CDR3 region: CASKLTGLKTGELFF. The CDR3 nucleotides read TGTGCCAGCAAGCTAACAGGGTTGAAGACCGGGGAGCTGTTTTTT.

The V gene is TRBV18, the J gene TRBJ1-1; D not certain. Germline CDR1 KGHSH, CDR2 LQKENI. There are 16 residues in the CDR3. The V gene lost 0 bases and the J gene lost 0 bases, with 11 bases spanning the gap. DNA of the CDR3: TGTGCCAGCTCACCACCTGGGCGGAGCATGAACACTGAAGCTTTCTTT. It is translated as CASSPPGRSMNTEAFF.

V is TRBV7-9 and J is TRBJ2-7; tentative D call: TRBD1 (6 bases). This CDR3 has 14 amino acids. The germline gives CDR1 SEHNR, CDR2 FQNEAQ (reference sequence). V was pared by 2 bases and J by 3 bases, with 11 bases between. CDR3 in DNA: TGTGCCAGCAGCTTATTGGGGGCCTACTACGAGCAGTACTTC. As protein: CASSLLGAYYEQYF.

This clone was seen a handful of times. The chain uses TRBV19 and TRBJ1-1, with a tentative D call TRBD1 (5 bases). Trimming pared 6 bases from V and 0 bases from J, leaving 17 bases between. There are 16 residues in the CDR3. From germline, CDR1 is LNHDA and CDR2 SQIVND (reference sequence). As DNA, the CDR3 is TGTGCCAGTAGCCCAGCCGGGGGGATAATGAACACTGAAGCTTTCTTT. Its translation: CASSPAGGIMNTEAFF.

The rearrangement joins TRBV7-2 to TRBJ2-4; D is unresolved. This CDR3 is 16 amino acids long. Germline CDR1 SGHTA, CDR2 FQGNSA. V shed 2 bases and J shed 3 bases, with 14 bases lying between them. CDR3 nucleotide sequence: TGTGCCAGCAGCTTAATCGGCAGCGCTAACAAAAACATTCAGTACTTC. As protein: CASSLIGSANKNIQYF.

This chain links TRBV6-5 with TRBJ1-1; 9 nucleotides line up with TRBD1. Germline V gene sequence: CDR1 MNHEY, CDR2 SVGAGI. J gave up 3 bases and V 11 bases, and 7 bases lay outside the gene matches. This CDR3 spans 13 amino acids. CDR3 sequence: CAGQGLPDTEAFF. For the CDR3, the DNA is TGTGCCGGACAGGGGCTTCCGGACACTGAAGCTTTCTTT.

The rearrangement links TRBV4-1 to TRBJ1-2; TRBD1 is a possible D gene (5 bases). CDR3 size: 17 residues. V gave up 2 bases and J gave up 6 bases, with 22 bases separating them. The germline V gene encodes CDR1 MGHRA and CDR2 YSYEKL. This chain's CDR3 is CASSQPRTLPRGDGYTF. CDR3 nucleotides: TGCGCCAGCAGCCAACCTCGGACTCTTCCGCGAGGGGATGGCTACACCTTC.

The chain carries TRBV19 and TRBJ2-1; weak D call: TRBD2 (7 bases). CDR3 length: 15 amino acids. CDR1 is LNHDA and CDR2 is SQIVND in the germline V gene (reference sequence). V lost 5 bases to trimming and J lost 3 bases, with 14 bases between them. The CDR3 nucleotides read TGTGCCAGTAGTCGGGGGGCCCCTCTCTACAATGAGCAGTTCTTC. Translating gives CASSRGAPLYNEQFF.

This sequence joins TRBV9 and TRBJ1-1; D is undetermined. The V gene's germline CDR1 is SGDLS and CDR2 YYNGEE. The CDR3 sequence is 13 residues long. The V end was cut by 5 bases, the J end by 1 base, with 9 bases between. The CDR3 loop reads CASRPRGNTEAFF. The DNA of the CDR3 is TGTGCCAGCAGGCCCCGAGGGAACACTGAAGCTTTCTTT.

This clone has just one count. The chain couples TRBV3-1 (or the pseudogene TRBV3-2) to TRBJ2-5, with 10 bases identical to TRBD2. V lost 1 base to trimming and J lost 7 bases; unmatched junction nucleotides: 9. The CDR3 extends over 16 amino acids. Germline V gene lookup returns CDR1 LGHDT and CDR2 YNNKEL (reference sequence). The CDR3 DNA follows: TGTGCCAGCAGCCAAGGGGCTAGCGGGGGCCGGGGGACCCAGTACTTC. This gives the protein CASSQGASGGRGTQYF.

This clone was observed a single time. The chain carries TRBV7-9 and TRBJ1-2, with TRBD1 matching over 7 bases. CDR3 length equals 13 residues. The J segment lost 8 bases and the V segment lost 5 bases, leaving 8 bases of the junction unmatched. CDR1 and CDR2 from the germline V gene are SEHNR and FQNEAQ (reference sequence). The CDR3 DNA reads as TGTGCCAGCAGCCGGACAGGCCGCTGGGGCTACACCTTC. Protein product: CASSRTGRWGYTF.